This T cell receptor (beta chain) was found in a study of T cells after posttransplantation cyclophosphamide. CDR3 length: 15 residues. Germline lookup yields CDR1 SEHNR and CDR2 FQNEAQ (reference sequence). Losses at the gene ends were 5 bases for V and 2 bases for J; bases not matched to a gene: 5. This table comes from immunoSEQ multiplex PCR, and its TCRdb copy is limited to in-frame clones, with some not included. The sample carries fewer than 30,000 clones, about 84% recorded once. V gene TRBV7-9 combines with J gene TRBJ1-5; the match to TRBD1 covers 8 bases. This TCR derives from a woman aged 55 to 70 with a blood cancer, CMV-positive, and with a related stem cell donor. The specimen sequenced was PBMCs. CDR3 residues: CASSPTGDGNQPQHF. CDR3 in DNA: TGTGCCAGCAGCCCGACAGGGGATGGCAATCAGCCCCAGCATTTT.